This T cell receptor (beta chain) was sequenced in a study of OX40 agonist ivuxolimab in advanced cancers. The cohort excluded patients with autoimmune disease history or systemic immunosuppression. Sampling of blood occurred at baseline, cycle 4 day 1, and cycle 7 day 1. Findings and limits, study-wide: In the 0.1 to 3.0 mg/kg range, CD4+ and CD8+ blood T cells had expanded clonally by week 6. Partial responders treated at 0.1-3.0 mg/kg exhibited clonal expansion among the lowest measured.

Comment on this clone: Antigen specificity is unknown.

Some clones are missing from TCRdb's copy, which holds only in-frame ones; the method was immunoSEQ multiplex PCR. The profile shows some 80,000 clones, about 85% of them singletons. Germline trimming cut 6 bases from V and 10 bases from J; bases unmatched to any gene: 7. This CDR3 has 14 amino acids. Germline V gene sequence: CDR1 SGHVS, CDR2 FQNEAQ. The TCR sequence derives from an adult with an advanced solid tumor such as melanoma, head and neck, liver or kidney cancer. The rearrangement joins TRBV7-8 to TRBJ1-6; TRBD1 aligns across 9 bases. The sequencing here drew on CD4+ or CD8+ T cells sorted from blood, taken in a trial of the OX40 agonist ivuxolimab. The CDR3 here is CASSLYRGRSPLHF. Written as DNA, the CDR3 is TGTGCCAGCAGTCTTTACAGGGGGCGGTCACCCCTCCACTTT. Drawing the rest from reference TRBV7-8 and TRBJ1-6, the complete variable domain is GAGVSQSPRYKVAKRGQDVALRCDPISGHVSLFWYQQALGQGPEFLTYFQNEAQLDKSGLPSDRFFAERPEGSVSTLKIQRTQQEDSAVYLCASSLYRGRSPLHFGNGTRLTVT.